Shown below are 22 T cell receptor beta chains from a single sample sequenced in a study of cytomegalovirus exposure and HLA in healthy donors. It was with 60 Vbeta and 13 Jbeta primers that the PCR ran. This table comes from immunoSEQ multiplex PCR, and its TCRdb copy is limited to in-frame clones, with some not included. The sample table includes 50,000 to 70,000 clones. The sample was PBMCs. The origin of the receptors is a woman under 30 in good health and CMV-seronegative.

The chain carries TRBV30 and TRBJ1-1, with TRBD1 as a possible D gene (5 bases). In germline, CDR1 is GTSNPN, CDR2 SVGIG (reference sequence). CDR3 size: 12 residues. V was shortened by 0 bases and J by 10 bases, with 12 bases between the two germline ends. Here the CDR3 reads CAWSVGGVGAFF. Here the CDR3 DNA reads TGTGCCTGGAGTGTTGGAGGGGTCGGAGCTTTCTTT.

The V gene is TRBV29-1, the J gene TRBJ2-5, with TRBD2 matching over 9 bases. This CDR3 has 15 residues. Germline CDR1 SQVTM, CDR2 ANQGSEA. The junction had 10 bases not matched to a gene; V was cut back by 3 bases and J by 5 bases. The CDR3 reads CSVDGGGAVWETQYF. CDR3 bases: TGCAGCGTTGATGGCGGGGGGGCAGTATGGGAGACCCAGTACTTC. The whole variable domain, remainder taken from reference TRBV29-1 and TRBJ2-5, is SAVISQKPSRDICQRGTSLTIQCQVDSQVTMMFWYRQQPGQSLTLIATANQGSEATYESGFVIDKFPISRPNLTFSTLTVSNMSPEDSSIYLCSVDGGGAVWETQYFGPGTRLLVL.

The gene calls are TRBV7-2 and TRBJ1-4; no clear D. Germline CDR1 reads SGHTA; CDR2 reads FQGNSA. Trimming shortened V by 0 bases and J by 5 bases, and 7 bases separated the two germline ends. The CDR3 contains 14 residues. The CDR3 bases are TGTGCCAGCAGCTTAGCGTCGAGGAATGAAAAACTGTTTTTT. This codes for CASSLASRNEKLFF.

This rearrangement joins TRBV6-5 to TRBJ2-7; 9 nucleotides agree with TRBD1. The CDR3 is 14 amino acids. V was pared by 4 bases and J by 3 bases, with 4 bases of the junction left unmatched. Germline V gene lookup returns CDR1 MNHEY and CDR2 SVGAGI. CDR3 nucleotides: TGTGCCAGCAGTTGGGACAGGGAGCGCTACGAGCAGTACTTC. Protein sequence: CASSWDRERYEQYF.

This chain uses TRBV10-3 with TRBJ2-5, with 8 bases that match TRBD2. This CDR3 comprises 15 residues. Germline loops: CDR1 ENHRY, CDR2 SYGVKD. V shed 6 bases, J shed 1 base, and the junction held 7 bases outside the gene matches. The CDR3 bases are TGTGCCATCAGCCCACGAGCGGGGGCCCAAGAGACCCAGTACTTC. Translating it yields CAISPRAGAQETQYF.

This chain links TRBV7-8 with TRBJ2-7; the D is unclear. The V and J ends lost 3 bases and 6 bases respectively, with 9 bases between them. The CDR3 consists of 12 residues. Germline CDR1 is SGHVS and CDR2 is FQNEAQ. The CDR3 DNA reads as TGTGCCAGCAGCTTGCCCGGTTCCGAGCAGTACTTC. This translates into CASSLPGSEQYF.

This chain's CDR3 is CASSLGGRGSSYEQYF. As DNA, the CDR3 is TGTGCCAGCTCACTAGGAGGAAGGGGGAGCTCCTACGAGCAGTACTTC. This chain connects TRBV18 to TRBJ2-7, with a weak D call TRBD1 (6 bases). CDR3 length equals 16 residues. Germline values: CDR1 KGHSH, CDR2 LQKENI. Trimming pared 4 bases from V and 0 bases from J, leaving 16 bases between. Full variable domain (missing parts from reference TRBV18 and TRBJ2-7): NAGVMQNPRHLVRRRGQEARLRCSPMKGHSHVYWYRQLPEEGLKFMVYLQKENIIDESGMPKERFSAEFPKEGPSILRIQQVVRGDSAAYFCASSLGGRGSSYEQYFGPGTRLTVT.

V usage is TRBV5-1 and J usage is TRBJ1-2, with a tentative D call TRBD1 (5 bases). The V and J ends lost 2 bases and 8 bases respectively, with 13 bases between them. This CDR3 comprises 13 residues. Per germline, CDR1 SGHRS and CDR2 YFSETQ. CDR3: CASSLGEGRGYTF. Here the CDR3 DNA reads TGCGCCAGCAGCTTAGGGGAAGGAAGGGGCTACACCTTC.

The chain recombines TRBV25-1 with TRBJ2-3, with 8 bases fitting TRBD2. CDR3 length equals 18 residues. Germline CDR1 reads MGHDK; CDR2 reads SYGVNS. V trimming: 1 base; J trimming: 6 bases; junction bases outside the gene matches: 15. The CDR3 sequence: CASSESPLLAVNQDTQYF. The CDR3 nucleotides read TGTGCCAGCAGTGAATCTCCCCTACTAGCGGTGAATCAGGATACGCAGTATTTT.

The chain has TRBV5-1 and TRBJ1-1; 7 positions agree with TRBD1. This CDR3 spans 15 amino acids. The trim removed 1 base at V and 5 bases at J, leaving 8 bases unmatched. Per germline, CDR1 SGHRS and CDR2 YFSETQ. The DNA for the CDR3 is TGCGCCAGCAGCTTGTCCGACAGGGATGGTACTGAAGCTTTCTTT. This translates into CASSLSDRDGTEAFF.

The rearrangement uses TRBV19 and TRBJ1-1, with D maybe TRBD1 (5 bases). The CDR3 runs 13 residues. The ends were cut back, 2 bases at V and 6 bases at J, with 10 bases in the middle. Germline CDR1 and CDR2: LNHDA and SQIVND (reference sequence). CDR3 region: CASSIWGGAEAFF. CDR3 nucleotide sequence: TGTGCCAGTAGTATATGGGGAGGGGCTGAAGCTTTCTTT.

The chain joins TRBV9 to TRBJ1-4; weak D call: TRBD1 (5 bases). The ends were cut back, 3 bases at V and 14 bases at J, with 14 bases in the middle. The CDR3 runs to 12 residues. The germline V gene has CDR1 SGDLS and CDR2 YYNGEE. The CDR3 reads CASSDRTGALFF. CDR3 sequence (DNA): TGTGCCAGCAGCGACCGAACTGGGGCCCTGTTTTTT.

The rearrangement uses TRBV30 and TRBJ2-7; D is ambiguous. The CDR3 covers 11 residues. In germline, CDR1 is GTSNPN, CDR2 SVGIG (reference sequence). The ends were cut back, 2 bases at V and 3 bases at J, with 5 bases in the middle. The CDR3 nucleotides read TGTGCCTGGAGTCCCAGCTACGAGCAGTACTTC. Protein: CAWSPSYEQYF.

The rearrangement joins TRBV27 to TRBJ2-7; D perhaps matches TRBD2 (5 bases). The germline gives CDR1 MNHEY, CDR2 SMNVEV (reference sequence). The V and J ends lost 0 bases and 5 bases respectively, with 14 bases between them. This CDR3 is 15 amino acids long. CDR3 coding DNA: TGTGCCAGCAGTTTATCTGGACTGCCGAGCAACGAGCAGTACTTC. As protein: CASSLSGLPSNEQYF.

CDR3 residues: CASSIVRGRRNEQYF. DNA for the CDR3: TGTGCCAGTAGTATAGTGAGGGGGCGAAGAAACGAGCAGTACTTC. This sequence joins TRBV19 and TRBJ2-7; 7 bases align to TRBD1. The trim removed 1 base at V and 5 bases at J, leaving 8 bases unmatched. CDR3 length: 15 amino acids. Looked up from germline, CDR1 is LNHDA and CDR2 is SQIVND (reference sequence).

V gene TRBV25-1 combines with J gene TRBJ2-1, with D maybe TRBD1 (6 bases). This CDR3 contains 13 residues. The germline V gene encodes CDR1 MGHDK and CDR2 SYGVNS. V was trimmed by 4 bases and J by 4 bases, leaving 8 bases between them. The DNA for the CDR3 is TGTGCCAGCAGTGGGACAGCATACAATGAGCAGTTCTTC. Translated: CASSGTAYNEQFF.

The chain joins TRBV7-8 to TRBJ2-7, with unresolved D. Germline V CDR1 and CDR2: SGHVS, FQNEAQ. The CDR3 has 13 amino acids. V gave up 5 bases and J gave up 2 bases, with 10 bases separating them. CDR3 nucleotides: TGTGCCAGCAGCGACATTCTCGCCTACGAGCAGTACTTC. It yields the protein CASSDILAYEQYF.

As DNA, the CDR3 is TGTGCCAGCTCACCCAAACAGGGGGGAGGTGAAGCTTTCTTT. It codes for CASSPKQGGGEAFF. The chain links TRBV18 to TRBJ1-1; 8 bases line up with TRBD1. Germline CDR1 is KGHSH and CDR2 is LQKENI. V shed 3 bases, J shed 7 bases, and the junction held 7 bases outside the gene matches. The CDR3 covers 14 residues.

This chain uses TRBV7-9 with TRBJ2-7; TRBD1 agrees at 9 bases. The V gene end was trimmed by 6 bases and the J gene end by 5 bases; junction bases not matched to a gene: 8. The CDR3 runs 14 residues. CDR1 and CDR2 from the germline V gene are SEHNR and FQNEAQ (reference sequence). CDR3 region: CASSGTGTANEQYF. DNA of the CDR3: TGTGCCAGCAGTGGGACAGGGACTGCCAACGAGCAGTACTTC. Together with reference TRBV7-9 and TRBJ2-7, the CDR3 gives the full variable domain: DTGVSQNPRHKITKRGQNVTFRCDPISEHNRLYWYRQTLGQGPEFLTYFQNEAQLEKSRLLSDRFSAERPKGSFSTLEIQRTEQGDSAMYLCASSGTGTANEQYFGPGTRLTVT.

This sequence joins TRBV5-1 and TRBJ1-2; the D gene is possibly TRBD1 (6 bases). Germline assignment: CDR1 SGHRS and CDR2 YFSETQ. CDR3 length equals 14 residues. V was cut by 3 bases and J by 2 bases, with 11 bases left in between. CDR3 coding DNA: TGCGCCAGCAGCTCCGGGACACTAAACTATGGCTACACCTTC. Its translation is CASSSGTLNYGYTF.

The V gene is TRBV30, the J gene TRBJ1-5; weak D call: TRBD1 (5 bases). This CDR3 has 19 residues. V was pared by 8 bases and J by 3 bases, with 32 bases between. In germline, CDR1 is GTSNPN, CDR2 SVGIG (reference sequence). The CDR3 nucleotides read TGTGCCAGAAACCCGGTGGGGGGAAAAGTAAACAGAAACAATCAGCCCCAGCATTTT. Translating it yields CARNPVGGKVNRNNQPQHF.

The J gene is TRBJ2-7, the V gene TRBV13, with D tentatively TRBD2 (5 bases). The length of the CDR3 is 15 residues. V was trimmed by 2 bases and J by 5 bases, leaving 16 bases between them. Germline values: CDR1 PRHDT, CDR2 FYEKMQ (reference sequence). CDR3 loop: CASSLKIEGAHEQYF. For the CDR3, the DNA is TGTGCCAGCAGCTTAAAAATTGAGGGAGCCCACGAGCAGTACTTC.